This note documents a single T cell receptor beta chain sequence. People in the exposed group encountered a COVID-19 case within 2 weeks before entering the study. Germline V gene lookup returns CDR1 GTSNPN and CDR2 SVGIG (reference sequence). This CDR3 region has 12 residues. Trimming left V 0 bases short and J 4 bases short, with 6 bases between. The data stem from a study of blood T cell repertoires in COVID-19. Method: immunoSEQ multiplex PCR; TCRdb's copy keeps in-frame clones and lacks some. The sample has 200,000 or so clones, about four fifths seen once; the top ten hold approximately 4.8%. This receptor was obtained from a woman aged 45-60 years who had been exposed to COVID-19. Sequenced: PBMCs or T cells enriched from blood (not recorded which). The chain uses TRBV30 and TRBJ1-2, with D unclear. In DNA form, the CDR3 reads TGTGCCTGGAGTGTTCAGGCCTATGGCTACACCTTC. Residues: CAWSVQAYGYTF.